Listed below are T cell receptor beta chains from one sample, sequenced in a study of cytomegalovirus exposure and HLA in healthy donors. Sequenced by immunoSEQ multiplex PCR; TCRdb stores in-frame clones only, minus some. The sample holds tens of thousands of clones. What was sequenced was PBMCs. These receptors were obtained from a woman aged 35 to 49 in good health and CMV-seronegative. Both conserved end residues are part of each CDR3. Fields, in order: V gene, CDR3 length, clone size, J gene, D gene, CDR3 DNA, CDR3 protein. D genes are given only for firm matches. Expanded clones are given a class, and other clones once, few, many or no size at all.

v_gene: TRBV5-5; len: 16; abundance: NA; j_gene: TRBJ2-5; d_gene: NA; CDR3nt: TGTGCCAGCAGCGGAACCACTAGTGTGCGGCAAGAGACCCAGTACTTC; CDR3aa: CASSGTTSVRQETQYF
v_gene: TRBV6-5; len: 13; abundance: NA; j_gene: TRBJ2-7; d_gene: NA; CDR3nt: TGTGCCAGCAGTTACCCACAGGGTCGGGAGCAGTACTTC; CDR3aa: CASSYPQGREQYF
v_gene: TRBV5-1; len: 14; abundance: NA; j_gene: TRBJ2-3; d_gene: TRBD2; CDR3nt: TGCGCCAGCAGCCCGGGACTAGCAATAGATACGCAGTATTTT; CDR3aa: CASSPGLAIDTQYF
v_gene: TRBV29-1; len: 14; abundance: NA; j_gene: TRBJ2-7; d_gene: TRBD1; CDR3nt: TGCAGCGTTGAAGATCCGGACAGGGCCTACGAGCAGTACTTC; CDR3aa: CSVEDPDRAYEQYF
v_gene: TRBV28; len: 13; abundance: NA; j_gene: TRBJ2-7; d_gene: NA; CDR3nt: TGTGCCACCCGGCGCGACAGGTTAAACGAGCAGTACTTC; CDR3aa: CATRRDRLNEQYF
v_gene: TRBV9; len: 12; abundance: NA; j_gene: TRBJ2-7; d_gene: NA; CDR3nt: TGTGCCAGCAGCGTATATGAGGGAGAGCAGTACTTC; CDR3aa: CASSVYEGEQYF
v_gene: TRBV18; len: 15; abundance: NA; j_gene: TRBJ1-3; d_gene: NA; CDR3nt: TGTGCCAGCTCACTTACAGGGTACTCTGGAAACACCATATATTTT; CDR3aa: CASSLTGYSGNTIYF
v_gene: TRBV27; len: 14; abundance: NA; j_gene: TRBJ2-5; d_gene: TRBD1; CDR3nt: TGTGCCAGCGGCCGCCCGGGACAGAGAGAGACCCAGTACTTC; CDR3aa: CASGRPGQRETQYF
v_gene: TRBV29-1; len: 13; abundance: NA; j_gene: TRBJ2-1; d_gene: TRBD1; CDR3nt: TGCAGCGCAAGACAGGGTGACTACAATGAGCAGTTCTTC; CDR3aa: CSARQGDYNEQFF
v_gene: TRBV18; len: 14; abundance: NA; j_gene: TRBJ2-5; d_gene: TRBD2; CDR3nt: TGTGCCAGCTCCGGGACTAGCGGACAAGAGACCCAGTACTTC; CDR3aa: CASSGTSGQETQYF
v_gene: TRBV6-1; len: 13; abundance: NA; j_gene: TRBJ1-4; d_gene: NA; CDR3nt: TGTGCCAGCAGTGTTATCGAGGGTGAAAAACTGTTTTTT; CDR3aa: CASSVIEGEKLFF
v_gene: TRBV6-1; len: 13; abundance: NA; j_gene: TRBJ1-2; d_gene: NA; CDR3nt: TGTGCCAGCAACGGTGCGGGGCAATATGGCTACACCTTC; CDR3aa: CASNGAGQYGYTF
v_gene: TRBV9; len: 16; abundance: NA; j_gene: TRBJ2-3; d_gene: TRBD2; CDR3nt: TGTGCCAGCAGCGTAGAATCTCGCGGGGGAGACGATACGCAGTATTTT; CDR3aa: CASSVESRGGDDTQYF
v_gene: TRBV30; len: 13; abundance: NA; j_gene: TRBJ2-1; d_gene: TRBD2; CDR3nt: TGTGCCTGGAGTATGGGACTAGCAGGCGAGCAGTTCTTC; CDR3aa: CAWSMGLAGEQFF
v_gene: TRBV5-1; len: 13; abundance: NA; j_gene: TRBJ2-7; d_gene: NA; CDR3nt: TGCGCCAGCAGCCCGCTAGAGGCTTACGAGCAGTACTTC; CDR3aa: CASSPLEAYEQYF
v_gene: TRBV5-4; len: 16; abundance: NA; j_gene: TRBJ2-7; d_gene: TRBD2; CDR3nt: TGTGCCAGCAGCGCGGGACTAGCGGGGGGGGCCTACGAGCAGTACTTC; CDR3aa: CASSAGLAGGAYEQYF
v_gene: TRBV5-6; len: 15; abundance: NA; j_gene: TRBJ2-5; d_gene: TRBD2; CDR3nt: TGTGCCAGCAGCTTACTAGCGGGGGGAAGAGAGACCCAGTACTTC; CDR3aa: CASSLLAGGRETQYF
v_gene: TRBV2; len: 15; abundance: NA; j_gene: TRBJ2-3; d_gene: TRBD2; CDR3nt: TGTGCCAGCAGCAGATTAGCGGGGAGCACAGATACGCAGTATTTT; CDR3aa: CASSRLAGSTDTQYF
v_gene: TRBV2; len: 14; abundance: medium-sized; j_gene: TRBJ2-5; d_gene: NA; CDR3nt: TGTGCCAGCAGTGAGTTAGGGGACCAAGAGACCCAGTACTTC; CDR3aa: CASSELGDQETQYF
v_gene: TRBV10-3; len: 15; abundance: NA; j_gene: TRBJ1-1; d_gene: NA; CDR3nt: TGTGCCATCAGTGCCGGACAGCTACGGGACACTGAAGCTTTCTTT; CDR3aa: CAISAGQLRDTEAFF
v_gene: TRBV5-6; len: 14; abundance: NA; j_gene: TRBJ2-4; d_gene: NA; CDR3nt: TGTGCCAGCAGTCTGGCGGGGTACAAAAACATTCAGTACTTC; CDR3aa: CASSLAGYKNIQYF
v_gene: TRBV13; len: 16; abundance: NA; j_gene: TRBJ1-2; d_gene: NA; CDR3nt: TGTGCCAGCAGCTTCATCTCGGCAGGAGGGCCCTATGGCTACACCTTC; CDR3aa: CASSFISAGGPYGYTF
v_gene: TRBV7-2; len: 14; abundance: NA; j_gene: TRBJ2-1; d_gene: TRBD1; CDR3nt: TGTGCCAGCAGCTTAGTCCCGACAGGGTTTGAGCAGTTCTTC; CDR3aa: CASSLVPTGFEQFF
v_gene: TRBV4-1; len: 13; abundance: NA; j_gene: TRBJ2-3; d_gene: NA; CDR3nt: TGCGCCAGCAGCCTCCCCTCTCCCTATACGCAGTATTTT; CDR3aa: CASSLPSPYTQYF
v_gene: TRBV15; len: 13; abundance: NA; j_gene: TRBJ1-5; d_gene: NA; CDR3nt: TGTGCCACCAGCAGAGATCCCGGGGAGCCCCAGCATTTT; CDR3aa: CATSRDPGEPQHF
v_gene: TRBV4-1; len: 17; abundance: NA; j_gene: TRBJ2-7; d_gene: NA; CDR3nt: TGCGCCAGCAGCCACCCTGGGGGGATCCAGAGCGCCTACGAGCAGTACTTC; CDR3aa: CASSHPGGIQSAYEQYF